This TCR beta chain appears in the sequencing data of a study of OX40 agonist ivuxolimab in advanced cancers. Whole-study context: Cohort: approximately 79% men, mean age approximately 64, aged roughly 20 to 79.

The data were produced by immunoSEQ multiplex PCR, yet TCRdb's version contains in-frame clones alone and is incomplete. The sample has around 94,000 clones; about 85% are singletons. CDR3 length equals 17 residues. Trimming pared 1 base from V and 2 bases from J, leaving 17 bases between. Per the germline V gene, CDR1 is MGHRA and CDR2 is YSYEKL. This clone was recorded a few times. Its antigen is as yet unknown. Study-level findings and limits: Both blood CD4+ and CD8+ T cells showed clonal growth by week 6 at 0.1 to 3.0 mg/kg.

The input for sequencing was CD4+ or CD8+ T cells sorted from blood, taken in a trial of the OX40 agonist ivuxolimab. The receptor's source is an adult with an advanced solid tumor such as melanoma, head and neck, liver or kidney cancer. The V gene is TRBV4-1, the J gene TRBJ2-5; possible D gene TRBD2, 5 bases. The CDR3 is CASSQGLPDFIQETQYF. The CDR3 DNA sequence: TGCGCCAGCAGCCAAGGACTACCTGATTTTATTCAAGAGACCCAGTACTTC.